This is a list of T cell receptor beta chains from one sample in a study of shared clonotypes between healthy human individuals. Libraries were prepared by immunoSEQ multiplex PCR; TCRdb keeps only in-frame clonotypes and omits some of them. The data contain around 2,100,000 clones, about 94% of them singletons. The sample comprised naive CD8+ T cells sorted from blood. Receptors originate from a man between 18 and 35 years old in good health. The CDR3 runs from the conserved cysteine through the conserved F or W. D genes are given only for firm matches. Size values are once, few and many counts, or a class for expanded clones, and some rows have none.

DNA: TGTGCCAGCAGTTGGAGCGGATTTTCCTACAATGAGCAGTTCTTC
CDR3: CASSWSGFSYNEQFF
D: .
size: .
V: TRBV28
J: TRBJ2-1

DNA: TGTGCCAGCAGCTCGACAGGGGCCGGGGCCAAAAACATTCAGTACTTC
CDR3: CASSSTGAGAKNIQYF
D: TRBD1
size: .
V: TRBV7-9
J: TRBJ2-4

DNA: TGTGCCAGCAGCTTAGGTATTAGCGGCTACGAGCAGTACTTC
CDR3: CASSLGISGYEQYF
D: .
size: .
V: TRBV11-2
J: TRBJ2-7

DNA: TGTGCCAGCACCAGACTAGCGGGGAGCCAAGAGACCCAGTACTTC
CDR3: CASTRLAGSQETQYF
D: TRBD2
size: .
V: TRBV27
J: TRBJ2-5

DNA: TGTGCCAGCAGCTTAGGGGGCCACGATCAGCCCCAGCATTTT
CDR3: CASSLGGHDQPQHF
D: .
size: .
V: TRBV7-2
J: TRBJ1-5

DNA: TGCGCCAGCAGTGAAAGGGTTTACACTGAAGCTTTCTTT
CDR3: CASSERVYTEAFF
D: .
size: .
V: TRBV10-2
J: TRBJ1-1

DNA: TGTGCCAGCAGTCCCGGGGGGAACATGAACACTGAAGCTTTCTTT
CDR3: CASSPGGNMNTEAFF
D: .
size: .
V: TRBV6-5
J: TRBJ1-1

DNA: TGTGCCAGCAGCGTAGTACTAGCGGGAGGGTACAATGAGCAGTTCTTC
CDR3: CASSVVLAGGYNEQFF
D: TRBD2
size: once
V: TRBV9
J: TRBJ2-1

DNA: TGTGCCGGGCAGAACAAGAACACTGAAGCTTTCTTT
CDR3: CAGQNKNTEAFF
D: .
size: .
V: TRBV30
J: TRBJ1-1

DNA: TGCGCCAGCAGCTATAACCTAGCGGGAGGGCGGTTCGAGCAGTACTTC
CDR3: CASSYNLAGGRFEQYF
D: TRBD2
size: .
V: TRBV4-3
J: TRBJ2-7

DNA: TGCGCCAGCAGCCTATGGGGACAGGGGATCGGGAATGAGCAGTTCTTC
CDR3: CASSLWGQGIGNEQFF
D: TRBD1
size: .
V: TRBV4-1
J: TRBJ2-1

DNA: TGTGCCAGCAGGACGGGACAGGGGGACTACACCTTC
CDR3: CASRTGQGDYTF
D: TRBD1
size: .
V: TRBV6-5
J: TRBJ1-2

DNA: TGTGCCAGCAGCAGGGACTTCTTCTCCTACAATGAGCAGTTCTTC
CDR3: CASSRDFFSYNEQFF
D: .
size: .
V: TRBV7-9
J: TRBJ2-1

DNA: TGTGCCAGCAGCTTAGGGGCAGGGGATGGCTACACCTTC
CDR3: CASSLGAGDGYTF
D: .
size: .
V: TRBV7-2
J: TRBJ1-2

DNA: TGTGCCAGCAGCTTGACTTACTACGAGCAGTACTTC
CDR3: CASSLTYYEQYF
D: .
size: .
V: TRBV5-5
J: TRBJ2-7

DNA: TGTGCCAGCAGTCCGTCCTCCGGGACTACCTCCTACGAGCAGTACTTC
CDR3: CASSPSSGTTSYEQYF
D: TRBD2
size: once
V: TRBV27
J: TRBJ2-7

DNA: TGTGCCAGCAGCCAGGGACAGGCTATCTACGAGCAGTACTTC
CDR3: CASSQGQAIYEQYF
D: TRBD1
size: once
V: TRBV6-5
J: TRBJ2-7

DNA: TGTGCCAGCAGCGACCTTGGGAACGATAATTCACCCCTCCACTTT
CDR3: CASSDLGNDNSPLHF
D: .
size: .
V: TRBV9
J: TRBJ1-6

DNA: TGTGCCAGCAGCGTAGGGGGGGACAGAACCTACGAGCAGTACTTC
CDR3: CASSVGGDRTYEQYF
D: .
size: .
V: TRBV9
J: TRBJ2-7

DNA: TGTGCCAGCAGCGACGACGAAATGAGCACAGATACGCAGTATTTT
CDR3: CASSDDEMSTDTQYF
D: .
size: once
V: TRBV9
J: TRBJ2-3

DNA: TGTGCCAGCACCCTAGGTCTTTCCTCCTACGAGCAGTACTTC
CDR3: CASTLGLSSYEQYF
D: .
size: .
V: TRBV11-2
J: TRBJ2-7

DNA: TGCGCCAGCAGTGAGTTTGGAGGGTGGGATGAGCAGTTCTTC
CDR3: CASSEFGGWDEQFF
D: .
size: .
V: TRBV10-2
J: TRBJ2-1

DNA: TGTGCCAGCAGCGTATGGGGGCTGGCTAATGAAAAACTGTTTTTT
CDR3: CASSVWGLANEKLFF
D: .
size: .
V: TRBV9
J: TRBJ1-4

DNA: TGCGCCAGCAGCCAAGGGTCTGAGAACACTGAAGCTTTCTTT
CDR3: CASSQGSENTEAFF
D: .
size: .
V: TRBV4-3
J: TRBJ1-1

DNA: TGTGCCAGTAGTACCCCGGGACAGGCGTCTAATCAGCCCCAGCATTTT
CDR3: CASSTPGQASNQPQHF
D: TRBD1
size: once
V: TRBV19
J: TRBJ1-5

DNA: TGTGCCAGTAGTATGCTGAGCACAGATACGCAGTATTTT
CDR3: CASSMLSTDTQYF
D: .
size: .
V: TRBV19
J: TRBJ2-3

DNA: TGTGCCAGCAGTCCCCTTGCTGCAGGATCCGAGCAGTACTTC
CDR3: CASSPLAAGSEQYF
D: .
size: .
V: TRBV27
J: TRBJ2-7

DNA: TGTGCCAGCAGTGAAACCCTAGCCTCCTCCTACAATGAGCAGTTCTTC
CDR3: CASSETLASSYNEQFF
D: .
size: .
V: TRBV25-1
J: TRBJ2-1

DNA: TGTGCCAGCAGCTTGGGCCCGGGACAGGGGGCCCATCAGCCCCAGCATTTT
CDR3: CASSLGPGQGAHQPQHF
D: TRBD1
size: once
V: TRBV7-9
J: TRBJ1-5

DNA: TGTGCCAGCAGTGAATTGACTAGCGGGGCATCCTACGAGCAGTACTTC
CDR3: CASSELTSGASYEQYF
D: TRBD2
size: .
V: TRBV6-1
J: TRBJ2-7

DNA: TGTGCCAGCAGTTCTGCCGGGACAGGGACGTTAGAGCAGTACTTC
CDR3: CASSSAGTGTLEQYF
D: TRBD1
size: .
V: TRBV27
J: TRBJ2-7

DNA: TGTGCCAGCAGCCCGGGGGACAGGGTAGGCGAGCAGTACTTC
CDR3: CASSPGDRVGEQYF
D: TRBD1
size: .
V: TRBV7-9
J: TRBJ2-7

DNA: TGTGCCAGTAGTATTGGAGGGTCCAACTATGGCTACACCTTC
CDR3: CASSIGGSNYGYTF
D: .
size: .
V: TRBV19
J: TRBJ1-2

DNA: TGTGCTAGTGGTTTTGGGACAGGGGACACAGATACGCAGTATTTT
CDR3: CASGFGTGDTDTQYF
D: TRBD1
size: .
V: TRBV12-5
J: TRBJ2-3

DNA: TGTGCCAGCAGTGGGGGCGCGGGGGTACTCCTCTACGAGCAGTACTTC
CDR3: CASSGGAGVLLYEQYF
D: TRBD2
size: .
V: TRBV2
J: TRBJ2-7

DNA: TGTGCCAGTAGTATAGATGTGGGGACCGGGGAGCTGTTTTTT
CDR3: CASSIDVGTGELFF
D: .
size: .
V: TRBV19
J: TRBJ2-2

DNA: TGTGCCAGCAGCCAAGGACTAGCGGGAGGCTACGAGCAGTACTTC
CDR3: CASSQGLAGGYEQYF
D: TRBD2
size: .
V: TRBV4-2
J: TRBJ2-7

DNA: TGTGCCAGCAGTGTTAGGGGCGCCTACGAGCAGTACTTC
CDR3: CASSVRGAYEQYF
D: .
size: .
V: TRBV6-1
J: TRBJ2-7

DNA: TGTGCCAGCACCCAAGGGACAGATACGCAGTATTTT
CDR3: CASTQGTDTQYF
D: .
size: once
V: TRBV7-9
J: TRBJ2-3

DNA: TGCGCCAGCAGCTTGAGGGCGGGCCTTGGGAATGAGCAGTTCTTC
CDR3: CASSLRAGLGNEQFF
D: .
size: .
V: TRBV5-1
J: TRBJ2-1

DNA: TGTGCCATCAGTGACCCTAGCGCGTATATGTACAATGAGCAGTTCTTC
CDR3: CAISDPSAYMYNEQFF
D: .
size: once
V: TRBV10-3
J: TRBJ2-1

DNA: TGTGCCAGCAGTGAAGGGACAGGGGCGCGAAATCCAAAGCGGGAGCAGTACTTC
CDR3: CASSEGTGARNPKREQYF
D: TRBD1
size: .
V: TRBV6-1
J: TRBJ2-7

DNA: TGCGCCAGCAGCTTGGATAAGGTGAACACTGAAGCTTTCTTT
CDR3: CASSLDKVNTEAFF
D: .
size: .
V: TRBV5-1
J: TRBJ1-1

DNA: TGCGCCAGCAGCCAAAGGTATTCACCCCTCCACTTT
CDR3: CASSQRYSPLHF
D: .
size: .
V: TRBV4-1
J: TRBJ1-6

DNA: TGTGCCAGCAGTCCGGGACGAACAACCCTTATCTATGGCTACACCTTC
CDR3: CASSPGRTTLIYGYTF
D: .
size: .
V: TRBV28
J: TRBJ1-2

DNA: TGTGCCAGCAGCTCCCCGCCGGGCGAGCAGTACTTC
CDR3: CASSSPPGEQYF
D: .
size: many
V: TRBV7-8
J: TRBJ2-7

DNA: TGCGCCAGTTCCTCGGGACAGGGGGTCCCCGGGGAGCTGTTTTTT
CDR3: CASSSGQGVPGELFF
D: TRBD1
size: .
V: TRBV10-2
J: TRBJ2-2

DNA: TGTGCCAGCAGCGACACCGACAGGTTCTTGGAGTCACCTTACGAGCAGTACTTC
CDR3: CASSDTDRFLESPYEQYF
D: .
size: .
V: TRBV11-2
J: TRBJ2-7

DNA: TGTGCCAGCACGAGGGGGGAGGGCCCCGACGAGCAGTACTTC
CDR3: CASTRGEGPDEQYF
D: .
size: .
V: TRBV6-5
J: TRBJ2-7

DNA: TGTGCCATCAGTGAACGTGACAGGGGGCTTAGGTACGAGCAGTACTTC
CDR3: CAISERDRGLRYEQYF
D: TRBD1
size: .
V: TRBV10-3
J: TRBJ2-7

DNA: TGTGCTAGCAGCTTAGAGGCCGGGACAGTCTCTGGGGCCAACGTCCTGACTTTC
CDR3: CASSLEAGTVSGANVLTF
D: TRBD1
size: once
V: TRBV7-7
J: TRBJ2-6

DNA: TGTGCCAGCAGTGGCCAAACAGGGGCTTGGAACACTGAAGCTTTCTTT
CDR3: CASSGQTGAWNTEAFF
D: TRBD1
size: .
V: TRBV6-1
J: TRBJ1-1

DNA: TGCGCCAGCAGCCTCAGGACAGGGACGAGCACCGGGGAGCTGTTTTTT
CDR3: CASSLRTGTSTGELFF
D: TRBD1
size: .
V: TRBV5-1
J: TRBJ2-2

DNA: TGTGCCAGCAGTTCCTCCCCGGGACACCCCAACAATGAGCAGTTCTTC
CDR3: CASSSSPGHPNNEQFF
D: .
size: .
V: TRBV27
J: TRBJ2-1

DNA: TGTGCCAGTAGTCAGGGTGGCAATCAGCCCCAGCATTTT
CDR3: CASSQGGNQPQHF
D: .
size: .
V: TRBV19
J: TRBJ1-5

DNA: TGTGCCAGCAGCGAAGGACAGGGGGGCTCCTACGAGCAGTACTTC
CDR3: CASSEGQGGSYEQYF
D: TRBD1
size: .
V: TRBV9
J: TRBJ2-7

DNA: TGTGCCAGTACCCTTACCGCGAACACTGAAGCTTTCTTT
CDR3: CASTLTANTEAFF
D: .
size: .
V: TRBV7-6
J: TRBJ1-1

DNA: TGTGCCAGCAGCCCCGACACCTCCTACGAGCAGTACTTC
CDR3: CASSPDTSYEQYF
D: .
size: .
V: TRBV28
J: TRBJ2-7

DNA: TGCGCCAGCAGCTACAGGGACACCGGGGAGCTGTTTTTT
CDR3: CASSYRDTGELFF
D: .
size: .
V: TRBV5-1
J: TRBJ2-2